This T cell receptor beta chain came from a study of blood T cell repertoires in COVID-19. Overall study: PBMCs, B-cell-depleted T cells, or T cells were the source of the cDNA or gDNA that made up the material.

Per the study methods: For nucleated cells, counts were estimated from reference gene primer amplification. The method was immunoSEQ multiplex PCR; TCRdb's version includes in-frame clones alone and lacks a portion of them. That table gives V, J and clone size, and the DNA gave D and trimming. This table has tens of thousands of clones, 75% to 90% appearing once. The germline CDR1 and CDR2 sequences are LNHDA and SQIVND (reference sequence). This CDR3 region has 15 residues. The junction had 7 bases not matched to a gene; V was cut back by 4 bases and J by 4 bases. V and J are TRBV19 and TRBJ1-1, with 9 bases lining up with TRBD1. Sequencing was performed on peripheral blood. This receptor was identified in a man at least 80 years old with COVID-19, enrolled during active disease. The DNA for the CDR3 is TGTGCCAGTAGTAGTTGGGACAGGGCCGGCACTGAAGCTTTCTTT. Translated, it gives CASSSWDRAGTEAFF. Supplemented by reference TRBV19 and TRBJ1-1, the full variable domain reads DGGITQSPKYLFRKEGQNVTLSCEQNLNHDAMYWYRQDPGQGLRLIYYSQIVNDFQKGDIAEGYSVSREKKESFPLTVTSAQKNPTAFYLCASSSWDRAGTEAFFGQGTRLTVV.